This T cell receptor beta chain was captured in a study of cytomegalovirus exposure and HLA in healthy donors. Findings and limits, study-wide: In a later analysis, HLA-associated TCR beta chains were more clonally expanded than equally common others.

The germline V and J ends were trimmed by 2 bases and 2 bases, with 11 bases remaining between them. Germline V gene lookup returns CDR1 SGHNT and CDR2 YYREEE (reference sequence). This CDR3 is 14 amino acids long. Primers included in the PCR were 60 Vbeta and 13 Jbeta primers. The data were produced by immunoSEQ multiplex PCR, yet TCRdb's version contains in-frame clones alone and is incomplete. Of around 200,000 clones in the sample, 80% were seen once. Comment on this clone: Its matching antigen is unknown.

The sequenced sample consisted of PBMCs. The genes are TRBV5-4 and TRBJ2-7, with D possibly matching TRBD1 (6 bases). The sequence derives from a man aged 35-49 years in good health and CMV-seropositive. The DNA for the CDR3 is TGTGCCAGCAGCTTAGGGGGTACCCCCTACGAGCAGTACTTC. Protein: CASSLGGTPYEQYF. Together with reference TRBV5-4 and TRBJ2-7, the CDR3 gives the full variable domain: ETGVTQSPTHLIKTRGQQVTLRCSSQSGHNTVSWYQQALGQGPQFIFQYYREEENGRGNFPPRFSGLQFPNYSSELNVNALELDDSALYLCASSLGGTPYEQYFGPGTRLTVT.